Following are 7 T cell receptor beta chains from one sample sequenced in a study of blood T cell repertoires in COVID-19. The protocol was immunoSEQ multiplex PCR, while the TCRdb copy is restricted to in-frame clones and leaves out a portion. The profile shows some 110,000 clones, approximately 87% of them singletons. Sequencing was carried out using peripheral blood. The receptors were gathered from a man between 70 and 80 years old who had recovered from COVID-19.

This clone showed up just once. The rearrangement joins TRBV5-3 to TRBJ2-1; D is possibly TRBD2 (8 bases). TRBV5-3 is an ORF; its function is uncertain. V was pared by 2 bases and J by 7 bases, with 19 bases between. CDR3 length: 16 amino acids. In DNA form, the CDR3 reads TGTGCCAGAAGCTTTAAGGGGGCGGGAGGAGGAAATGAGCAGTTCTTC. Amino acid sequence: CARSFKGAGGGNEQFF.

The gene calls are TRBV14 and TRBJ2-5, with a possible D match to TRBD1 (5 bases). CDR1 is SGHDN, CDR2 FVKESK, per germline. The V end was cut by 4 bases, the J end by 1 base, with 19 bases between. The CDR3 runs 17 residues. The DNA for the CDR3 is TGTGCCAGCAGCCGTTTCGCTAGGGGTGCCCTCCAAGAGACCCAGTACTTC. Encoded protein: CASSRFARGALQETQYF.

The chain uses TRBV9 and TRBJ2-2; D gene ambiguous. The CDR3 spans 13 residues. The germline V gene has CDR1 SGDLS and CDR2 YYNGEE. V lost 0 bases and J 6 bases, leaving 6 bases between the germline ends. CDR3 protein: CASSVVEAGELFF. CDR3 nucleotides: TGTGCCAGCAGCGTAGTTGAGGCCGGGGAGCTGTTTTTT.

This chain uses TRBV14 with TRBJ1-6, with TRBD1 matching 9 bases. V was pared by 1 base and J by 9 bases, with 13 bases of the junction left unmatched. The V gene's germline CDR1 is SGHDN and CDR2 FVKESK. The CDR3 extends over 18 amino acids. The CDR3 sequence is CASSQVRTGDWSSSPLHF. CDR3 sequence (DNA): TGTGCCAGCAGCCAAGTTCGGACAGGGGATTGGAGCAGTTCACCCCTCCACTTT. Together with reference TRBV14 and TRBJ1-6, the CDR3 gives the full variable domain: EAGVTQFPSHSVIEKGQTVTLRCDPISGHDNLYWYRRVMGKEIKFLLHFVKESKQDESGMPNNRFLAERTGGTYSTLKVQPAELEDSGVYFCASSQVRTGDWSSSPLHFGNGTRLTVT.

The chain carries TRBV7-8 and TRBJ1-2, with no clear D. Germline CDR1 and CDR2: SGHVS and FQNEAQ. V was pared by 1 base and J by 4 bases, with 10 bases between. The CDR3 totals 14 residues. The DNA for the CDR3 is TGTGCCAGCAGCTTAGGCGGATTCACCTATGGCTACACCTTC. The encoded protein is CASSLGGFTYGYTF.

The chain carries TRBV28 and TRBJ1-2; TRBD1 might be the D (5 bases). Trimming took 1 base from V and 6 from J, leaving 18 bases between them. From germline, CDR1 is MDHEN and CDR2 SYDVKM. The CDR3 is made up of 16 amino acids. The CDR3 reads CASSLLIAGAVHGYTF. The CDR3 DNA follows: TGTGCCAGCAGTTTATTAATCGCTGGGGCAGTCCATGGCTACACCTTC.

The chain combines TRBV5-6 with TRBJ1-4, with unresolved D. The CDR3 length is 11 residues. From germline, CDR1 is SGHDT and CDR2 YYEEEE. V lost 1 base and J 12 bases, leaving 7 bases between the germline ends. The CDR3 loop is CASSLNAELFF. The CDR3 region has the DNA TGTGCCAGCAGCTTGAATGCGGAACTGTTTTTT.